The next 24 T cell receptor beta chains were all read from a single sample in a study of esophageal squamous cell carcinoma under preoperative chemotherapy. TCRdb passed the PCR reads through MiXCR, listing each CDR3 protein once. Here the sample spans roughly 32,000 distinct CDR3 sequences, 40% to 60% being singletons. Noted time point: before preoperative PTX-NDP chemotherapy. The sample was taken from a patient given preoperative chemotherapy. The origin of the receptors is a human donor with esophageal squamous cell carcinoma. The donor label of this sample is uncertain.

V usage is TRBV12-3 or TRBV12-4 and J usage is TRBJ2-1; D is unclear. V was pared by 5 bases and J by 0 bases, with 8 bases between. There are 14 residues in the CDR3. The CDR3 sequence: CASSLLDSYNEQFF. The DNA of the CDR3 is TGTGCCAGCAGTCTATTGGACTCCTACAATGAGCAGTTCTTC.

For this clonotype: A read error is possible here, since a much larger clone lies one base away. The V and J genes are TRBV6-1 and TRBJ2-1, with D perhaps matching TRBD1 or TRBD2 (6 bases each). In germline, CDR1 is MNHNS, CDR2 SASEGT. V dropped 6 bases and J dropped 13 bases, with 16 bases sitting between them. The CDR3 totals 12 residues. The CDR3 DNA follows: TGTGCCAGCAGCCGGAGGGGGGAGACCCAGTTCTTC. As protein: CASSRRGETQFF.

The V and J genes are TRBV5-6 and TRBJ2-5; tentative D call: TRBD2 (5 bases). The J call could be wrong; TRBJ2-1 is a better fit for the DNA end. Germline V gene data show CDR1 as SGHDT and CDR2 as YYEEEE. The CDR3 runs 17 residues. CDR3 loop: CASSLSINTGFYNEQFF. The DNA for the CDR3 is TGTGCCAGCAGCTTGTCCATTAATACGGGATTTTACAATGAGCAGTTCTTC.

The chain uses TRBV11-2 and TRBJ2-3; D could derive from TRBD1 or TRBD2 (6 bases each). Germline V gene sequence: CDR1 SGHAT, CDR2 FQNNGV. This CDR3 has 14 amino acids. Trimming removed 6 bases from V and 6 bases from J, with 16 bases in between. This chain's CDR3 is CASSPSGATDTQYF. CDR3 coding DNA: TGTGCCAGCAGTCCGTCGGGGGCGACGGATACGCAGTATTTT.

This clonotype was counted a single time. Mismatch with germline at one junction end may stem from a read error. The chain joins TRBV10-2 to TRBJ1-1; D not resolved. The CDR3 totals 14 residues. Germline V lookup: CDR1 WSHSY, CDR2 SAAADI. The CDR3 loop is CASSDDGMNTEAIF. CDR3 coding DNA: TGCGCCAGCAGTGATGACGGGATGAACACTGAAGCCATCTTC.

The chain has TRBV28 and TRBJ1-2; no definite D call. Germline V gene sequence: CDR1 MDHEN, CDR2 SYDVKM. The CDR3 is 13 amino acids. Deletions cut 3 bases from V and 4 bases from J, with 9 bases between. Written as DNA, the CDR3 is TGTGCCAGCAGTTTTCGAGGGTTCTATGGCTACACCTTC. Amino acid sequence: CASSFRGFYGYTF.

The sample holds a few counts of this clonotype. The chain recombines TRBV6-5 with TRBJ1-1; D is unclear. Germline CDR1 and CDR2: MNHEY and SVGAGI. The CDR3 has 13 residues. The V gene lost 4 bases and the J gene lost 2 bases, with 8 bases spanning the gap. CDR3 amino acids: CASSSILNTEAFF. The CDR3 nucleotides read TGTGCCAGCAGTTCGATCCTAAACACTGAAGCTTTCTTT.

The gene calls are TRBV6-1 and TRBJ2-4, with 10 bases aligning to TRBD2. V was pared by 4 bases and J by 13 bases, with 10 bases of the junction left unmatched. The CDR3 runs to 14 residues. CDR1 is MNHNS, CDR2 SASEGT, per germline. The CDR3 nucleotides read TGTGCCAGCAGTGGGCTAGCGGGAGTACATGAGCAGTACTTC. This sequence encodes CASSGLAGVHEQYF.

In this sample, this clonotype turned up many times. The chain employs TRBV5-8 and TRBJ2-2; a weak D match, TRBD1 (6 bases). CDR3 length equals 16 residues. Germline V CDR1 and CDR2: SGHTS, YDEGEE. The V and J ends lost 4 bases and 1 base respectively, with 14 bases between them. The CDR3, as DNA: TGTGCCAGCAGCAGGACAGTTCTCCAGAACACCGGGGAGCTGTTTTTT. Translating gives CASSRTVLQNTGELFF.

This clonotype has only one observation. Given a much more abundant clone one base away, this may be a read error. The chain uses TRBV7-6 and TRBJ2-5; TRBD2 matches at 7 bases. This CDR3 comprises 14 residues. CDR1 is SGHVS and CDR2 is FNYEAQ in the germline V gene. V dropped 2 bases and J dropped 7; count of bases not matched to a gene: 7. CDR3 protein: CASSLPLAPGTQYF. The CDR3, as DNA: TGTGCCAGCAGCTTACCACTAGCGCCAGGGACCCAGTACTTC.

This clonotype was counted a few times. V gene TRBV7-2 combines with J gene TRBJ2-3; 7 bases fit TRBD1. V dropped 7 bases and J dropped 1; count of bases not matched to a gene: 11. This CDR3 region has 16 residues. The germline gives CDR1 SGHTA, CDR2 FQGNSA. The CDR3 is CASKTTTGARTDTQYF. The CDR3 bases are TGTGCCAGCAAGACAACCACAGGGGCTCGCACAGATACGCAGTATTTT. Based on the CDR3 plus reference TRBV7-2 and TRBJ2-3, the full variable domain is GAGVSQSPSNKVTEKGKDVELRCDPISGHTALYWYRQSLGQGLEFLIYFQGNSAPDKSGLPSDRFSAERTGGSVSTLTIQRTQQEDSAVYLCASKTTTGARTDTQYFGPGTRLTVL.

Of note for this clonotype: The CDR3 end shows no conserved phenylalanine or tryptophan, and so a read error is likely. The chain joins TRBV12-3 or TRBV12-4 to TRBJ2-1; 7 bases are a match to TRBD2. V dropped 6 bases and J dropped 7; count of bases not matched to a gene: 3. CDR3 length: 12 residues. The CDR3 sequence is CASSRGGNEQFL. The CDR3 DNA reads TGTGCCAGCAGCCGGGGAGGGAATGAGCAGTTCCTC.

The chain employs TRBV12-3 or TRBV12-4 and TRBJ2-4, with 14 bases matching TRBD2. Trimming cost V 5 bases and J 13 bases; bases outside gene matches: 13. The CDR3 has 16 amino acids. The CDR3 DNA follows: TGTGCCAGCAGTCCAATGACTAGCGGGAGGGGGAATGAGCAGTACTTC. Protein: CASSPMTSGRGNEQYF.

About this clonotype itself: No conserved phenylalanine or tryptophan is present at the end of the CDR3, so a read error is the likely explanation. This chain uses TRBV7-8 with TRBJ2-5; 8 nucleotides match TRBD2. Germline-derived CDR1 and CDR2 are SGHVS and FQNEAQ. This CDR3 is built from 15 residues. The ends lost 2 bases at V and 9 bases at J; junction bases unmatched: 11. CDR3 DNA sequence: TGTGCCAGCAGCTTAATGGGCGGGGGGCCGGAGTCCCAGTACTCG. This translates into CASSLMGGGPESQYS.

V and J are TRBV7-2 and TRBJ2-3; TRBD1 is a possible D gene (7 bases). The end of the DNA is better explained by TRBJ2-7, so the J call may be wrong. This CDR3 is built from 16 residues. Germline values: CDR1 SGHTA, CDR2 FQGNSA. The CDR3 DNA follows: TGTGCCAGCAGCCCCCGGCCCAGGGGGGCCACAAACATGCAGTACTTC. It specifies CASSPRPRGATNMQYF.

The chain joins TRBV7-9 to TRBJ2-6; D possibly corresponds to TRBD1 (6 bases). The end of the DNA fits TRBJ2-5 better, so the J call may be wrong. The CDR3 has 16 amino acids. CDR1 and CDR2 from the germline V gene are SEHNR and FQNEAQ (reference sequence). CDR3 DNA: TGTGCCAGCAGCTTATACCGCGGACAGAGAAAAGAGACCCAGTACTTC. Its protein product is CASSLYRGQRKETQYF.

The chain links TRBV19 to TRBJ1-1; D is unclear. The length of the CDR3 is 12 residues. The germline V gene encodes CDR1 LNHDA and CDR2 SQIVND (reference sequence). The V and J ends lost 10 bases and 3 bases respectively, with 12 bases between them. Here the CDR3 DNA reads TGTGCCACCAAGGGCCGGGACACTGAAGCTTTCTTT. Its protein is CATKGRDTEAFF.

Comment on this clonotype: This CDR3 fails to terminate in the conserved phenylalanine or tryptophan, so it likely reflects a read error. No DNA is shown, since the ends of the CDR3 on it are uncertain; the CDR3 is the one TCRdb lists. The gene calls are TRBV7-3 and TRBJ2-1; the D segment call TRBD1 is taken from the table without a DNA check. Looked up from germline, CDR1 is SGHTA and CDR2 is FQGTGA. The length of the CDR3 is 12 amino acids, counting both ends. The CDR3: CASSPKTGRGLS.

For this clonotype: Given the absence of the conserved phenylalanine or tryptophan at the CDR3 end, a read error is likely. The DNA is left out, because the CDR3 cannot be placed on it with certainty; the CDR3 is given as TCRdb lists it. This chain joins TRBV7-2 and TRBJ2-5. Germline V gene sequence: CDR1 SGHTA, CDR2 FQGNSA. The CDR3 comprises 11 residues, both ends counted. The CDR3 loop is CASSPEETQHS.

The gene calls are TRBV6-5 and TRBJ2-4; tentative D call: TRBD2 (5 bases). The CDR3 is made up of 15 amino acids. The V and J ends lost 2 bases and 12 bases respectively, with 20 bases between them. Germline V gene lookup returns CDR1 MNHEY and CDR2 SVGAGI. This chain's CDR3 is CASSYAGTAKDTQYF. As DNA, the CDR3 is TGTGCCAGCAGTTACGCGGGCACTGCCAAAGACACTCAGTACTTC.

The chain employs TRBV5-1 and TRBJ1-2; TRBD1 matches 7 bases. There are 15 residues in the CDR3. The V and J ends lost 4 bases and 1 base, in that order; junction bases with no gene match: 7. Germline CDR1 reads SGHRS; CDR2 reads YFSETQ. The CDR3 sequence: CASSKEGQINYGYTF. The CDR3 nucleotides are TGCGCCAGCAGCAAGGAGGGACAGATTAACTATGGCTACACCTTC. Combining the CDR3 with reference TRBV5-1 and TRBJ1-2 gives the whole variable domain KAGVTQTPRYLIKTRGQQVTLSCSPISGHRSVSWYQQTPGQGLQFLFEYFSETQRNKGNFPGRFSGRQFSNSRSEMNVSTLELGDSALYLCASSKEGQINYGYTFGSGTRLTVV.

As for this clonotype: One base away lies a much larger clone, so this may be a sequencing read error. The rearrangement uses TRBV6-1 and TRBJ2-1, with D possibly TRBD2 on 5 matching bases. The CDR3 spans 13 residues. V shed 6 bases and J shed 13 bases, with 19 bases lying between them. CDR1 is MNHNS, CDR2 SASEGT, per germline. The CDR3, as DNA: TGTGCCAGCAGCCGGAGGATCCAAGAGACCCAGTTCTTC. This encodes CASSRRIQETQFF.

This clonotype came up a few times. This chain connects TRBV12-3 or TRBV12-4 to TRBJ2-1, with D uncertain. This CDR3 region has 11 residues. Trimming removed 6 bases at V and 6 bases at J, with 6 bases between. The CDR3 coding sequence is TGTGCCAGCAGCCAATCCAATGAGCAGTTCTTC. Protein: CASSQSNEQFF.

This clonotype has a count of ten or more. CDR3 DNA: TGTGCCAGCAGGGGGCGGGGGCTCATTGAAGCTTTCTTT. Protein sequence: CASRGRGLIEAFF. The chain couples TRBV11-3 to TRBJ1-1; TRBD1 might be the D (6 bases). This CDR3 contains 13 residues. Trimming removed 6 bases from V and 7 bases from J, with 15 bases in between. Germline-derived CDR1 and CDR2 are SGHNT and YENEEA.